The present T cell receptor (beta chain) was sequenced within a study of T cells in localized non-small cell lung cancer. The assay was immunoSEQ multiplex PCR, and TCRdb's table has in-frame clones only and misses some. There are about 78,000 clones in the sample; about 83% occur only once, and over 2.5% lies in the top ten. Details on this clone: Its antigen is unidentified.

Between the trimmed V and J ends, which lost 8 bases and 4 bases, there was a span of 15 bases. Germline assignment: CDR1 SNHLY and CDR2 FYNNEI. The CDR3 sequence is 14 residues long. General study results and limits: Without multi-region sequencing, intratumor heterogeneity could not be excluded. Appearing in adjacent lung were a median approximately 50 of the top 100 tumor clones. Peak T cell clonality was found in uninvolved adjacent lung, exceeding tumor. A raised T cell density in blood coincided with lengthier overall survival.

This chain joins TRBV2 and TRBJ1-5, with a tentative D call TRBD1 (6 bases). This sequence was found in a man aged 35-75 years with stage I lung adenocarcinoma. This material consisted of peripheral blood, taken before any cancer treatment. DNA of the CDR3: TGTGCCAGCGGGTTTCGGCAGGGGAATCAGCCCCAGCATTTT. Encoded protein: CASGFRQGNQPQHF.